The 3 T cell receptor beta chains in this list originate from one sample, sequenced in a study of CXCR3-negative and CXCR3-positive naive CD8 T cells. The libraries of TRB cDNA were constructed through 5' RACE using UMI labels. Using the 5' RACE reads, TCRdb records one entry per CDR3 protein without DNA. The sample is made up of 80,000 to 95,000 distinct CDR3 sequences, and the top ten hold 1.6% of it. Sequenced material: naive CXCR3- CD8+ T cells from blood. Subset defined: CD45RO-CCR7+CD27+CD95- naive CD8+ T cells lacking CXCR3 (TNR3-). These receptor sequences come from a human donor in good health. Some clones in this sample may be carry-over from other donors' samples.

The chain couples TRBV4-2 to TRBJ1-6; lacking DNA, the TRBD1 call made by TCRdb goes unchecked. Germline assignment: CDR1 LGHNA and CDR2 YNFKEQ. This CDR3 is 15 amino acids long. CDR3 sequence: CASSHSVGVNSPLHF.

The chain combines TRBV20-1 with TRBJ1-1; TCRdb calls TRBD1, which cannot be checked without DNA. The CDR3 is 13 amino acids. Germline-derived CDR1 and CDR2 are DFQATT and SNEGSKA (reference sequence). The CDR3 reads CSARIWGGTEAFF.

V is TRBV20-1 and J is TRBJ2-7; TCRdb's D gene call, TRBD2, goes unchecked for lack of DNA. Germline CDR1 DFQATT, CDR2 SNEGSKA (reference sequence). The CDR3 length is 15 residues. The CDR3 region is CSAGSLSHGTYEQYF.